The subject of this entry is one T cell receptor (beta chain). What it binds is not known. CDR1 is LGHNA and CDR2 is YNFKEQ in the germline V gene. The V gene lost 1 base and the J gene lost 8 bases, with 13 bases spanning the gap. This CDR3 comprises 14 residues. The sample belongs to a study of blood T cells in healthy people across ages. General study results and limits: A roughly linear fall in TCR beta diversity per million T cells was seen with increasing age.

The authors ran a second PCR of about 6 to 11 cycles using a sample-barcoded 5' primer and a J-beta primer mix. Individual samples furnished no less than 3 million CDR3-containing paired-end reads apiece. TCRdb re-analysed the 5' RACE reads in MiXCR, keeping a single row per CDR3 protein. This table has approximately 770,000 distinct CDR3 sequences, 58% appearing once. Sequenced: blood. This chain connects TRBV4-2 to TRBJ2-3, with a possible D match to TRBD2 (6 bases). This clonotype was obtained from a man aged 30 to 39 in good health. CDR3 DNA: TGTGCCAGCAGCCAAGGGATGGTGGGGGGTACGCAGTATTTT. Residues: CASSQGMVGGTQYF.